The 31 T cell receptor beta chains given below trace back to one sample, sequenced in a study of blood T cell repertoires in COVID-19 (TCRdb year 2020). Receptors were amplified or captured by the immunoSEQ multiplex PCR assay. TCRdb re-hosts the immuneACCESS table, in-frame sequences only. Its copies lack some clones; in the studies checked, an unresolved V gene accounts for under half of them, and the cause for the rest is not known. In this sample the table shows about 52,000 clones, about nine tenths of which occur a single time. Roughly 10% of the sample is held by the ten biggest clonotypes. The sequencing sample was made of peripheral blood. These receptors all come from an elderly man with active or convalescent COVID-19.

The chain uses TRBV28 and TRBJ2-7; D perhaps matches TRBD1 (6 bases). Germline V CDR1 and CDR2: MDHEN, SYDVKM. The CDR3 loop spans 13 amino acids. With 7 bases removed from V and 2 bases from J, the gap between germline ends came to 12 bases. The DNA for the CDR3 is TGTGCCAGCACGTCCTACAGGGCCTACGAGCAGTACTTC. This sequence encodes CASTSYRAYEQYF. Supplemented by reference TRBV28 and TRBJ2-7, the full variable domain reads DVKVTQSSRYLVKRTGEKVFLECVQDMDHENMFWYRQDPGLGLRLIYFSYDVKMKEKGDIPEGYSVSREKKERFSLILESASTNQTSMYLCASTSYRAYEQYFGPGTRLTVT.

The chain combines TRBV10-1 with TRBJ1-6; TRBD1 matches 7 bases. Germline lookup yields CDR1 WNHNN and CDR2 SYGVQD (reference sequence). V shed 5 bases, J shed 14 bases, and the junction held 12 bases outside the gene matches. CDR3 length: 14 residues. In DNA, the CDR3 is TGCGCCAGCAGTCCTACGACAGGGCCGACGACCCTCCACTTT. Protein: CASSPTTGPTTLHF.

The chain has TRBV28 and TRBJ2-7; 8 bases align to TRBD2. The CDR3 totals 14 residues. The trim removed 7 bases at V and 5 bases at J, leaving 10 bases unmatched. Germline V gene data show CDR1 as MDHEN and CDR2 as SYDVKM. This CDR3 is CASTVRGGLDEQYF. CDR3 sequence (DNA): TGTGCCAGCACAGTCCGGGGGGGCCTTGACGAGCAGTACTTC.

The chain uses TRBV11-2 and TRBJ2-7; TRBD1 aligns across 10 bases. This CDR3 comprises 16 residues. Trimming at V came to 5 bases and at J to 1 base, leaving 8 bases not matched to a gene. From germline, CDR1 is SGHAT and CDR2 FQNNGV. The CDR3 bases are TGTGCCAGCAGCCTCCGACAGGGGGCAGCGTCCTACGAGCAGTACTTC. Protein: CASSLRQGAASYEQYF.

The gene calls are TRBV6-4 and TRBJ2-7, with TRBD1 identical over 8 bases. CDR3 size: 16 residues. Germline CDR1 MRHNA, CDR2 SNTAGT. V lost 6 bases, J lost 1 base, and 11 bases stayed unmatched. The CDR3 bases are TGTGCCAGCAGAGCCCTCGGGACAGGACGTTCCTACGAGCAGTACTTC. Its protein product is CASRALGTGRSYEQYF.

CDR3: CASSLASGQNQPQHF. The CDR3 nucleotides are TGTGCCAGCAGCTTAGCGTCGGGACAGAATCAGCCCCAGCATTTT. The chain couples TRBV7-9 to TRBJ1-5; 7 bases are shared with TRBD1. J lost 4 bases, V lost 0 bases, and 3 bases had no gene match. This CDR3 spans 15 amino acids. Germline loops: CDR1 SEHNR, CDR2 FQNEAQ (reference sequence).

The chain links TRBV6-6 to TRBJ1-5; possible D gene TRBD1, 5 bases. The CDR3 spans 16 residues. CDR1 MNHNY and CDR2 SVGAGI come from the germline V gene (reference sequence). Trimming left V 6 bases short and J 1 base short, with 16 bases between. CDR3 nucleotides: TGTGCCAGCAGCCGCAACGGGGGGACGAGCAATCAGCCCCAGCATTTT. Amino acids: CASSRNGGTSNQPQHF.

This clone was seen more than once but under ten times. V gene TRBV2 combines with J gene TRBJ1-6; D is undetermined. The CDR3 extends over 13 amino acids. V was cut by 7 bases and J by 7 bases, with 11 bases left in between. Germline V gene lookup returns CDR1 SNHLY and CDR2 FYNNEI. CDR3 nucleotide sequence: TGTGCCAGCACATCTAGTTCAAATTCACCCCTCCACTTT. It specifies CASTSSSNSPLHF.

The CDR3 region has the DNA TGTGCCAGCAGCGTAGGCTTTACTGATGAAAAACTGTTTTTT. This sequence encodes CASSVGFTDEKLFF. V is TRBV9 and J is TRBJ1-4; D gene ambiguous. Per germline, CDR1 SGDLS and CDR2 YYNGEE. This CDR3 region has 14 residues. V lost 0 bases to trimming and J lost 6 bases, with 9 bases between them.

CDR3 sequence: CASSQADRGNYGYTF. The CDR3 DNA reads as TGTGCCAGCAGCCAAGCAGATAGGGGAAACTATGGCTACACCTTC. The chain joins TRBV3-1 (or the pseudogene TRBV3-2) to TRBJ1-2, with D maybe TRBD1 (5 bases). CDR1 and CDR2 (germline): LGHDT, YNNKEL (reference sequence). The CDR3 contains 15 residues. The germline V and J ends were trimmed by 1 base and 2 bases, with 11 bases remaining between them.

The chain employs TRBV5-1 and TRBJ1-3; no definite D call. This CDR3 comprises 14 residues. Trimming shortened V by 4 bases and J by 0 bases, and 8 bases separated the two germline ends. CDR1 and CDR2 (germline): SGHRS, YFSETQ. In nucleotides, the CDR3 is TGCGCCAGCAGCAGCGGGAGCTCTGGAAACACCATATATTTT. Protein sequence: CASSSGSSGNTIYF.

This chain uses TRBV4-2 with TRBJ1-3, with a possible D match to TRBD1 (5 bases). This CDR3 region has 16 residues. V was pared by 0 bases and J by 3 bases, with 12 bases between. Germline CDR1 LGHNA, CDR2 YNFKEQ. The CDR3 nucleotides are TGTGCCAGCAGCCAAGAGTTAAGGGGTAATGGAAACACCATATATTTT. Its protein is CASSQELRGNGNTIYF.

The V gene is TRBV25-1, the J gene TRBJ2-1, with 10 nucleotides matching TRBD1. The CDR3 extends over 14 amino acids. The germline V gene has CDR1 MGHDK and CDR2 SYGVNS. V was pared by 2 bases and J by 8 bases, with 3 bases of the junction left unmatched. This chain's CDR3 is CASSERQGAYEQFF. CDR3 DNA: TGTGCCAGCAGTGAACGACAGGGGGCCTATGAGCAGTTCTTC. Using reference TRBV25-1 and TRBJ2-1 for the parts outside the CDR3, the full variable domain is EADIYQTPRYLVIGTGKKITLECSQTMGHDKMYWYQQDPGMELHLIHYSYGVNSTEKGDLSSESTVSRIRTEHFPLTLESARPSHTSQYLCASSERQGAYEQFFGPGTRLTVL.

This CDR3 reads CATSRDPPRTYEQYF. As DNA, the CDR3 is TGTGCCACCAGCAGAGATCCGCCCCGAACATACGAGCAGTACTTC. The genes are TRBV15 and TRBJ2-7; D not certain. The V and J ends lost 0 bases and 4 bases respectively, with 13 bases between them. This CDR3 region has 15 residues. Germline V CDR1 and CDR2: LNHNV, YYDKDF (reference sequence).

This sequence joins TRBV2 and TRBJ2-2; 14 bases map to TRBD2. Germline CDR1 is SNHLY and CDR2 is FYNNEI. The V gene end was trimmed by 2 bases and the J gene end by 1 base; junction bases not matched to a gene: 6. This CDR3 region has 19 residues. The CDR3 region has the DNA TGTGCCAGCAGTGAATTGGGACTAGCGGGGGACCTGAACACCGGGGAGCTGTTTTTT. Amino acids: CASSELGLAGDLNTGELFF. Together with reference TRBV2 and TRBJ2-2, the CDR3 gives the full variable domain: EPEVTQTPSHQVTQMGQEVILRCVPISNHLYFYWYRQILGQKVEFLVSFYNNEISEKSEIFDDQFSVERPDGSNFTLKIRSTKLEDSAMYFCASSELGLAGDLNTGELFFGEGSRLTVL.

The chain is built from TRBV19 and TRBJ2-7; 9 nucleotides match TRBD2. Germline loops: CDR1 LNHDA, CDR2 SQIVND (reference sequence). This CDR3 has 14 amino acids. Trimming cost V 5 bases and J 3 bases; bases outside gene matches: 5. The CDR3 DNA sequence: TGTGCCAGTAGTCTGAGTAGCGGGGGCTACGAGCAGTACTTC. This sequence encodes CASSLSSGGYEQYF.

V gene TRBV4-3 combines with J gene TRBJ2-4, with TRBD2 matching 11 bases. The V gene's germline CDR1 is LGHNA and CDR2 YSLEER. The V gene end was trimmed by 0 bases and the J gene end by 11 bases; junction bases not matched to a gene: 6. The CDR3 length is 15 residues. The CDR3 DNA sequence: TGCGCCAGCAGCCAAGATCGAGTAGCGGGGGGGTTTCAGTACTTC. This encodes CASSQDRVAGGFQYF.

This clone was observed a single time. The chain employs TRBV5-1 and TRBJ1-4, with D hard to call. CDR3 size: 16 residues. Trimming shortened V by 2 bases and J by 0 bases, and 11 bases separated the two germline ends. Germline V gene lookup returns CDR1 SGHRS and CDR2 YFSETQ. The CDR3 bases are TGCGCCAGCAGCTTAGCAGACTCTGCAACTAATGAAAAACTGTTTTTT. Its translation is CASSLADSATNEKLFF.

DNA of the CDR3: TGCGCCAGCAGCCAAGATTCGAACTATGGCTACACCTTC. Protein: CASSQDSNYGYTF. V usage is TRBV4-3 and J usage is TRBJ1-2; no clear D gene. The V gene lost 0 bases and the J gene lost 2 bases, with 4 bases spanning the gap. CDR1 LGHNA and CDR2 YSLEER come from the germline V gene. The CDR3 sequence is 13 residues long.

This chain uses TRBV11-2 with TRBJ1-1; no firm D call. V lost 1 base and J lost 1, with 10 bases in between. Per the germline V gene, CDR1 is SGHAT and CDR2 is FQNNGV. The CDR3 is made up of 15 amino acids. CDR3 coding DNA: TGTGCCAGCAGCTTAGCTCCAGGTGGGAACACTGAAGCTTTCTTT. This gives the protein CASSLAPGGNTEAFF.

The chain has TRBV28 and TRBJ2-7; D is perhaps TRBD1 (5 bases). The CDR3 totals 15 residues. CDR1 is MDHEN and CDR2 is SYDVKM in the germline V gene. V was cut by 3 bases and J by 3 bases, with 15 bases left in between. This chain's CDR3 is CASSFFSRGSYEQYF. CDR3 nucleotide sequence: TGTGCCAGCAGTTTCTTTTCAAGGGGAAGCTACGAGCAGTACTTC.

The chain links TRBV7-2 to TRBJ2-7; TRBD2 aligns across 7 bases. V lost 1 base and J lost 1; bases outside the gene matches: 7. In germline, CDR1 is SGHTA, CDR2 FQGNSA. This CDR3 contains 16 residues. Here the CDR3 reads CASSLGPAGPSYEQYF. CDR3 sequence (DNA): TGTGCCAGCAGCTTAGGTCCAGCGGGGCCTTCCTACGAGCAGTACTTC.

V is TRBV10-2 and J is TRBJ1-1, with TRBD1 matching over 9 bases. V shed 6 bases, J shed 5 bases, and the junction held 10 bases outside the gene matches. Germline CDR1 WSHSY, CDR2 SAAADI. The CDR3 has 15 residues. This CDR3 is CASSNQGQGGTEAFF. CDR3 nucleotide sequence: TGCGCCAGCAGCAACCAGGGACAGGGAGGGACTGAAGCTTTCTTT.

The genes are TRBV11-2 and TRBJ2-5; 8 bases match TRBD2. V was clipped by 1 base and J by 6 bases; unmatched bases: 16. CDR1 and CDR2 (germline): SGHAT, FQNNGV. This CDR3 contains 18 residues. The DNA of the CDR3 is TGTGCCAGCAGCTTAGTTTTCGGAGCGGGAGAGCCGGGGAAGACCCAGTACTTC. Translating gives CASSLVFGAGEPGKTQYF.

V and J are TRBV5-6 and TRBJ1-2; perhaps TRBD1 as D (6 bases). The CDR3 loop spans 13 amino acids. Trimming took 1 base from V and 4 from J, leaving 8 bases between them. Germline-derived CDR1 and CDR2 are SGHDT and YYEEEE. The CDR3, as DNA: TGTGCCAGCAGCTTGAACAGGGCCTATGGCTACACCTTC. Translation gives CASSLNRAYGYTF.

This clone showed up just once. This sequence joins TRBV30 and TRBJ1-3; D call uncertain. This CDR3 region has 13 residues. Deletions cut 0 bases from V and 3 bases from J, with 6 bases between. CDR1 GTSNPN and CDR2 SVGIG come from the germline V gene (reference sequence). CDR3 bases: TGTGCCTGGAGTGTAACTATTGGAAACACCATATATTTT. Its protein product is CAWSVTIGNTIYF.

V gene TRBV6-1 combines with J gene TRBJ1-2, with D hard to call. The germline V gene encodes CDR1 MNHNS and CDR2 SASEGT. V shed 3 bases and J shed 1 base, with 6 bases lying between them. The CDR3 extends over 13 amino acids. CDR3 sequence (DNA): TGTGCCAGCAGTGAGGCGGTTAACTATGGCTACACCTTC. As protein: CASSEAVNYGYTF.

This clone was observed a single time. The rearrangement links TRBV2 to TRBJ2-4; TRBD1 aligns across 9 bases. Germline trimming cut 7 bases from V and 11 bases from J; bases unmatched to any gene: 18. Germline V gene sequence: CDR1 SNHLY, CDR2 FYNNEI. The CDR3 is 16 residues long. DNA for the CDR3: TGTGCCAGCAAAAGTGAGGGACAGGGAACGTCGGGGGTTCAGTACTTC. Its protein product is CASKSEGQGTSGVQYF.

This clone was found once. This chain connects TRBV5-4 to TRBJ2-7, with TRBD2 matching 8 bases. The V segment lost 5 bases and the J segment 7 bases; nucleotides outside the gene matches: 14. The germline V gene encodes CDR1 SGHNT and CDR2 YYREEE (reference sequence). The CDR3 is 15 residues long. CDR3 sequence: CASSSGGGLPEEQYF. The CDR3 DNA sequence: TGTGCCAGCAGTTCCGGGGGGGGCCTCCCTGAGGAGCAGTACTTC.

The V gene is TRBV14, the J gene TRBJ1-1, with 7 nucleotides matching TRBD1. The CDR3 runs 14 residues. After removal of 4 bases from V and 8 bases from J, the junction contained 10 bases not matched to a gene. Germline CDR1 is SGHDN and CDR2 is FVKESK. CDR3 protein: CASSRPGQFREAFF. DNA of the CDR3: TGTGCCAGCAGCCGCCCGGGACAGTTCAGGGAAGCTTTCTTT.

The sample holds one count of this clone. The DNA for the CDR3 is TGTGCCAGCAGCATCTCCGGGACTAGTTTTGGGGATGAGCAGTTCTTC. Its translation: CASSISGTSFGDEQFF. V usage is TRBV11-3 and J usage is TRBJ2-1; 8 bases match TRBD2. Trimming removed 5 bases from V and 8 bases from J; junction bases left unmatched: 14. The CDR3 loop spans 16 amino acids. Germline loops: CDR1 SGHNT, CDR2 YENEEA.